This TCR beta chain was recovered during a study of technical replicates of blood from several donors. In its sample, this clone was seen a few times. The CDR3 totals 13 residues. Trimming left V 5 bases short and J 7 bases short, with 14 bases between. CDR1 SGHVS and CDR2 FQNEAQ come from the germline V gene. The assay was immunoSEQ multiplex PCR, and TCRdb's table has in-frame clones only and misses some. The sample lists approximately 76,000 clones, 80% to 90% occurring once. The sample comprised PBMCs. The V gene is TRBV7-8, the J gene TRBJ1-2; D ambiguous. The receptor's source is a human donor in good health. Some clones in this sample may be carry-over from other donors' samples. CDR3 sequence: CASSQTGFGGYTF. The DNA for the CDR3 is TGTGCCAGCAGCCAAACGGGATTTGGTGGCTACACCTTC.